These 8 T cell receptor beta chains share one sample of origin, sequenced in a study of neoadjuvant anti-PD-1 for oral cavity cancer (dated by TCRdb to the early 2020s). According to the study, the label for this sample's time point signals: after neoadjuvant nivolumab, at surgical resection. Libraries were constructed by the immunoSEQ multiplex PCR assay. Imported from immuneACCESS, the table was reduced by TCRdb to in-frame sequences with V and J called. These copies leave out some clones; in studies compared against another copy, an unresolved V gene accounts for under half, and the cause of the remainder is not known. For this sample there are approximately 8,800 clones; 60% to 65% appear just once. The ten largest clones add up to around 4.2% of the sample. The sample here was PBMCs, taken after nivolumab (anti-PD-1) treatment. All receptors come from a person aged 40 to 85 with oral cavity squamous cell carcinoma.

The rearrangement joins TRBV15 to TRBJ2-7; D not certain. Germline CDR1 and CDR2: LNHNV and YYDKDF (reference sequence). Trimming took 0 bases from V and 6 from J, leaving 6 bases between them. This CDR3 contains 12 residues. The CDR3 sequence is CATSREGREQYF. In nucleotides, the CDR3 is TGTGCCACCAGCAGAGAAGGCCGCGAGCAGTACTTC. Supplemented by reference TRBV15 and TRBJ2-7, the full variable domain reads DAMVIQNPRYQVTQFGKPVTLSCSQTLNHNVMYWYQQKSSQAPKLLFHYYDKDFNNEADTPDNFQSRRPNTSFCFLDIRSPGLGDTAMYLCATSREGREQYFGPGTRLTVT.

The rearrangement links TRBV9 to TRBJ2-1, with 13 bases identical to TRBD2. Germline-derived CDR1 and CDR2 are SGDLS and YYNGEE. V lost 4 bases, J lost 6 bases, and 4 bases stayed unmatched. The length of the CDR3 is 15 residues. Written as DNA, the CDR3 is TGTGCCAGCAGCCCGGGACTAGCGGGGTCCAATGAGCAGTTCTTC. Amino acid sequence: CASSPGLAGSNEQFF.

V gene TRBV5-6 combines with J gene TRBJ1-6; D uncertain. Trimming removed 0 bases from V and 6 bases from J, with 13 bases in between. The CDR3 covers 16 residues. Germline loops: CDR1 SGHDT, CDR2 YYEEEE. The CDR3 loop reads CASSLDPAAANSPLHF. CDR3 DNA sequence: TGTGCCAGCAGCTTGGATCCGGCAGCAGCTAATTCACCCCTCCACTTT. Full variable domain (missing parts from reference TRBV5-6 and TRBJ1-6): DAGVTQSPTHLIKTRGQQVTLRCSPKSGHDTVSWYQQALGQGPQFIFQYYEEEERQRGNFPDRFSGHQFPNYSSELNVNALLLGDSALYLCASSLDPAAANSPLHFGNGTRLTVT.

This sequence joins TRBV14 and TRBJ2-5; a possible D gene is TRBD2 (6 bases). This CDR3 is 14 amino acids long. V shed 4 bases and J shed 1 base, with 10 bases lying between them. The V gene's germline CDR1 is SGHDN and CDR2 FVKESK. CDR3 bases: TGTGCCAGCAGCCCCCGGGACTTCCAAGAGACCCAGTACTTC. Translated: CASSPRDFQETQYF.

Only one count was recorded for this clone. J is TRBJ2-2 and V is TRBV13, with D possibly TRBD1 on 6 matching bases. The CDR3 is 15 residues long. Trimming took 5 bases from V and 0 from J, leaving 10 bases between them. Germline CDR1 PRHDT, CDR2 FYEKMQ (reference sequence). CDR3 in DNA: TGTGCCAGCAGCCTACGGACAGCGAACACCGGGGAGCTGTTTTTT. Its protein product is CASSLRTANTGELFF. The full variable domain, completed using reference TRBV13 and TRBJ2-2, is AAGVIQSPRHLIKEKRETATLKCYPIPRHDTVYWYQQGPGQDPQFLISFYEKMQSDKGSIPDRFSAQQFSDYHSELNMSSLELGDSALYFCASSLRTANTGELFFGEGSRLTVL.

V is TRBV28 and J is TRBJ1-2; D is possibly TRBD1 (5 bases). CDR1 MDHEN and CDR2 SYDVKM come from the germline V gene. The CDR3 is 11 amino acids. V was cut by 4 bases and J by 9 bases, with 9 bases left in between. The CDR3 here is CASSSDKRYTF. In nucleotides, the CDR3 is TGTGCCAGCAGTTCGGACAAGCGCTACACCTTC.

A few counts support this clone. This rearrangement joins TRBV7-9 to TRBJ1-3; the D is unclear. This CDR3 comprises 12 residues. Per germline, CDR1 SEHNR and CDR2 FQNEAQ (reference sequence). V lost 1 base and J lost 15, with 13 bases in between. As DNA, the CDR3 is TGTGCCAGCAGCTTAGAGGCGGCCCTAAGATATTTT. It codes for CASSLEAALRYF.

CDR3 sequence: CASGLQGAGDTEAFF. The CDR3 bases are TGCGCCAGCGGATTACAGGGGGCGGGGGACACTGAAGCTTTCTTT. The rearrangement joins TRBV5-1 to TRBJ1-1, with TRBD1 matching 9 bases. V gave up 7 bases and J gave up 3 bases; unmatched junction bases: 10. The CDR3 has 15 residues. CDR1 and CDR2 (germline): SGHRS, YFSETQ.